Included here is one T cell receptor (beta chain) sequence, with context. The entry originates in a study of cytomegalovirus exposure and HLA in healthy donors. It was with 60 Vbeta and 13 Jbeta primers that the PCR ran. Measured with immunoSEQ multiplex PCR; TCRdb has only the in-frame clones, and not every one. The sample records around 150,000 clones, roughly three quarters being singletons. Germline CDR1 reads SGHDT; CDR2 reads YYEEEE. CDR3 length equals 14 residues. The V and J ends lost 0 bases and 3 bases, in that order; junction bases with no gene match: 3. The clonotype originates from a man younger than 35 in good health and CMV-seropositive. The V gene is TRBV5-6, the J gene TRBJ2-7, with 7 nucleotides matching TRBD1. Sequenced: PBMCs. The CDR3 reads CASSLGTGGYEQYV. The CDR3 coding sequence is TGTGCCAGCAGCTTGGGGACAGGTGGCTACGAGCAGTACGTC.